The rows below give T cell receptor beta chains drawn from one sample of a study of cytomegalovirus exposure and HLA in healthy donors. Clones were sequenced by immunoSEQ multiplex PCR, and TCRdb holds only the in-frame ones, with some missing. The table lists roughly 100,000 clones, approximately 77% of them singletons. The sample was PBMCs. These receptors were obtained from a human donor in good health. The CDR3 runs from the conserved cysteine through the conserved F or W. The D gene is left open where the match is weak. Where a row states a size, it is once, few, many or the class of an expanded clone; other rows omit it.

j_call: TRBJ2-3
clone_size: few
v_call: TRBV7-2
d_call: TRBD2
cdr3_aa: CASHGTSGSRSADTQYF
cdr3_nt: TGTGCCAGCCACGGGACTAGCGGGAGCCGTAGCGCAGATACGCAGTATTTT

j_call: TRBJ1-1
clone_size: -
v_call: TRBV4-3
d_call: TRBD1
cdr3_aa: CASSQEGQGMTEAFF
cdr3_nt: TGCGCCAGCAGCCAAGAGGGACAGGGAATGACTGAAGCTTTCTTT

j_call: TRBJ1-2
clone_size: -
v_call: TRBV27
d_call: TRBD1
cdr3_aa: CASSLQGTGGNYGYTF
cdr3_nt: TGTGCCAGCAGTTTGCAAGGGACAGGGGGAAACTATGGCTACACCTTC

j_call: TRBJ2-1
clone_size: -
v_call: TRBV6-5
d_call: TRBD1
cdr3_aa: CASSSNRGPFYNEQFF
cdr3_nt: TGTGCCAGCAGTTCCAACAGGGGTCCATTTTACAATGAGCAGTTCTTC

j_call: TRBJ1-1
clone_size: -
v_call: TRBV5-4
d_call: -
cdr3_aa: CASSQEMNTEAFF
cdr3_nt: TGTGCCAGCAGCCAAGAGATGAACACTGAAGCTTTCTTT

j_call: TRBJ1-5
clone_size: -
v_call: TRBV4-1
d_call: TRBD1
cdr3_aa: CASSQDPGGPYQPQHF
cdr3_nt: TGCGCCAGCAGCCAAGATCCAGGGGGCCCATATCAGCCCCAGCATTTT

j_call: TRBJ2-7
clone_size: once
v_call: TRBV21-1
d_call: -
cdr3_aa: CASSPCSGSYEQYF
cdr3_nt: TGTGCCAGCAGCCCGTGTAGCGGTTCCTACGAGCAGTACTTC

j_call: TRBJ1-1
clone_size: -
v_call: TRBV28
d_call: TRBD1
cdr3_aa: CATVGRDSSPRGTEAFF
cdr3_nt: TGTGCCACCGTGGGGCGGGACAGTTCTCCCAGGGGCACTGAAGCTTTCTTT

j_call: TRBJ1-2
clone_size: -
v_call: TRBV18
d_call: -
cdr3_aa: CASSPAGVDGYTF
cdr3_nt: TGTGCCAGCTCACCGGCAGGGGTGGATGGCTACACCTTC

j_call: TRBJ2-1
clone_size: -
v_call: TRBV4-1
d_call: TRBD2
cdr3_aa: CASSQEGGGEQFF
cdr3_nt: TGCGCCAGCAGCCAAGAAGGCGGGGGTGAGCAGTTCTTC

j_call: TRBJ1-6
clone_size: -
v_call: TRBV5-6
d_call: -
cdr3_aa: CASSRRGGGTYNSPLHF
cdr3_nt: TGTGCCAGCAGCCGGAGAGGCGGGGGCACCTATAATTCACCCCTCCACTTT

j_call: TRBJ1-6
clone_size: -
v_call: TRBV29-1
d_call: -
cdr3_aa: CSVEDGGFTLHF
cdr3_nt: TGCAGCGTTGAAGATGGAGGATTCACCCTCCACTTT

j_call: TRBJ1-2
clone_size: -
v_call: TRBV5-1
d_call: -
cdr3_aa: CASSLAGVGNGYTF
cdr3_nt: TGCGCCAGCAGCTTGGCAGGGGTTGGTAATGGCTACACCTTC

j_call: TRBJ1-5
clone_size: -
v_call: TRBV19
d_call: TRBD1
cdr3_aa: CASRPNRGSALNQPQHF
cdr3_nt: TGTGCCAGTCGACCCAACAGGGGATCGGCTTTAAATCAGCCCCAGCATTTT

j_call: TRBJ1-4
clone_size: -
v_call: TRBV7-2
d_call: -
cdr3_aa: CASSPSMREKLFF
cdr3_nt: TGTGCCAGCAGTCCGAGCATGAGGGAAAAACTGTTTTTT

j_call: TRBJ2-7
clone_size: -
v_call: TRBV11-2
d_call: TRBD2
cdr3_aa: CASSHIAGGGEQYF
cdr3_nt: TGTGCCAGCAGCCATATAGCGGGGGGTGGCGAGCAGTACTTC

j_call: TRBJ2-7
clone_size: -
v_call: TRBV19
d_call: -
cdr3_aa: CASSMGRGNYEQYF
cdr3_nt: TGTGCCAGTAGTATGGGCAGGGGAAACTACGAGCAGTACTTC

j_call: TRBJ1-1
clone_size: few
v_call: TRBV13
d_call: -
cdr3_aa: CASSSLKWGTKNTEAFF
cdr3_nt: TGTGCCAGCAGCTCTCTTAAATGGGGGACAAAGAACACTGAAGCTTTCTTT

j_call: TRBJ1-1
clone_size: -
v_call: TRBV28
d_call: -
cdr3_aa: CASSLAGGSTEAFF
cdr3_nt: TGTGCCAGCAGTTTAGCGGGGGGAAGCACTGAAGCTTTCTTT

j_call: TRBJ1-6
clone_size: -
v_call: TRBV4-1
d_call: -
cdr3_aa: CASSQADLGDSPLHF
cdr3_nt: TGCGCCAGCAGCCAAGCGGATCTGGGCGATTCACCCCTCCACTTT

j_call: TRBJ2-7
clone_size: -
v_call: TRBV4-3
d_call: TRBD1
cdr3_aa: CASSQGTGTPYEQYF
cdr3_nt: TGCGCCAGCAGCCAGGGGACAGGGACCCCCTACGAGCAGTACTTC

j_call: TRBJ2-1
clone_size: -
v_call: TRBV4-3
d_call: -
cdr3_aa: CASSQVLQGNEQFF
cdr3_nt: TGCGCCAGCAGCCAAGTGCTACAGGGAAATGAGCAGTTCTTC

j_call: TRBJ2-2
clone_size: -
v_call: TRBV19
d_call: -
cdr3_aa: CASSITGISTGELFF
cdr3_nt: TGTGCCAGTAGTATTACCGGGATCAGCACCGGGGAGCTGTTTTTT

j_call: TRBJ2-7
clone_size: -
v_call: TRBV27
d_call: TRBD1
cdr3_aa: CATVDRVAYEQYF
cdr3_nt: TGTGCCACCGTCGACAGGGTTGCCTACGAGCAGTACTTC

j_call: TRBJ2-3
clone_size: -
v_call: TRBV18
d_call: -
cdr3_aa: CASSPGSTADTQYF
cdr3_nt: TGTGCCAGCTCTCCCGGGTCCACCGCAGATACGCAGTATTTT

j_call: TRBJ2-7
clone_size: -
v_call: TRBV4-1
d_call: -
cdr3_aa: CASSPMNQYEQYF
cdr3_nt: TGCGCCAGCAGCCCCATGAATCAGTACGAGCAGTACTTC

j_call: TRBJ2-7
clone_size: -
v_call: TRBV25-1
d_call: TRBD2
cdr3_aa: CASSEAGGRAGEQYF
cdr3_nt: TGTGCCAGCAGCGAGGCGGGCGGGAGGGCTGGCGAGCAGTACTTC

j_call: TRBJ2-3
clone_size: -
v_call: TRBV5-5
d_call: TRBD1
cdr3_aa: CASSLEGAGADTQYF
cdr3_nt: TGTGCCAGCAGCTTGGAGGGGGCAGGGGCAGATACGCAGTATTTT

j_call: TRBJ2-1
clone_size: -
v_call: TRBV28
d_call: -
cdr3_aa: CASSSGGGGGNEQFF
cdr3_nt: TGTGCCAGCAGTTCCGGGGGCGGGGGCGGCAATGAGCAGTTCTTC

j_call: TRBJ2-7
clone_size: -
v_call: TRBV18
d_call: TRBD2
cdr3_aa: CASSPPGRVSYEQYF
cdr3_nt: TGTGCCAGCTCACCACCGGGGAGGGTGTCCTACGAGCAGTACTTC

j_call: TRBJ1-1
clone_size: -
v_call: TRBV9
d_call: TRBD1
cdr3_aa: CASSADRGATEAFF
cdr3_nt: TGTGCCAGCAGCGCAGACAGGGGTGCGACTGAAGCTTTCTTT

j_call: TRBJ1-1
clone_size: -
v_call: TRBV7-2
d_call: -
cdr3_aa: CASSLSGTEAFF
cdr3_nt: TGTGCCAGCAGCTTATCCGGCACTGAAGCTTTCTTT

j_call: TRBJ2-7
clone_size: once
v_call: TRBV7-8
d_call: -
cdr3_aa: CASSLGKRSYEQYF
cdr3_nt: TGTGCCAGCAGCTTAGGAAAGAGGTCCTACGAGCAGTACTTC

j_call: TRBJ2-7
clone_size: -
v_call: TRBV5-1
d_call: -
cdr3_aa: CASSPPGNERYEQYF
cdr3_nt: TGCGCCAGCAGCCCACCGGGGAACGAGAGATACGAGCAGTACTTC

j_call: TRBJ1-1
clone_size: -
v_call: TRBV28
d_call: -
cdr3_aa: CASSFPPGNTEAFF
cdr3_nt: TGTGCCAGCAGTTTTCCGCCCGGGAACACTGAAGCTTTCTTT

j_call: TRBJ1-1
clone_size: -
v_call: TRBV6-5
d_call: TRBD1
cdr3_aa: CASRPTDRGRTEAFF
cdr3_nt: TGTGCCAGCAGGCCCACGGACAGGGGGCGGACTGAAGCTTTCTTT

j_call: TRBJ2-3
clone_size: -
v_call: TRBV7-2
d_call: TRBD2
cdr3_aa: CASSLLAGGPLDTQYF
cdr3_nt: TGTGCCAGCAGCTTACTAGCGGGAGGGCCTCTGGATACGCAGTATTTT

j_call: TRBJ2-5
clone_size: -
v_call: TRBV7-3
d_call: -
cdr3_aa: CASSPRYQETQYF
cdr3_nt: TGTGCCAGCAGCCCGAGGTACCAAGAGACCCAGTACTTC

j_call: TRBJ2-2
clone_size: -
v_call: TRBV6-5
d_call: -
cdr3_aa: CASSYSTGAGELFF
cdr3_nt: TGTGCCAGCAGTTACTCCACGGGGGCCGGGGAGCTGTTTTTT

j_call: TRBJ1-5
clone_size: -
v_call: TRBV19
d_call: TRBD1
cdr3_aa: CASRLRGLNQPQHF
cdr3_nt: TGTGCCAGTAGGCTCAGGGGGCTCAATCAGCCCCAGCATTTT

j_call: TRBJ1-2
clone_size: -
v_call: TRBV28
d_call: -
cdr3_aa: CASSLYREYGYTF
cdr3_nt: TGTGCCAGCAGTTTATACCGGGAATATGGCTACACCTTC